Below are 22 T cell receptor beta chains sequenced from a single sample in a study of T-cell reconstitution after alpha-beta-depleted transplantation in children. For TCRbeta, the library was prepared with unique molecular identifiers. One entry per CDR3 protein, called by TCRdb with MiXCR from the PCR reads. The table records nearly 350,000 distinct CDR3 sequences, 15% to 20% of them present only once. This specimen consisted of PBMCs, mostly from graft donor cells, obtained 360 days after TCRalphabeta/CD19-depleted stem cell transplant. These receptors originate from a male patient aged 2 to 10 who had a stem cell transplant for acute lymphoblastic leukemia, so the T cells may come from the graft donor.

This clonotype has just a few counts. V is TRBV20-1 and J is TRBJ2-3; unclear D gene. The CDR3 runs to 10 residues. With 3 bases removed from V and 5 bases from J, the gap between germline ends came to 3 bases. CDR1 and CDR2 (germline): DFQATT, SNEGSKA (reference sequence). Here the CDR3 reads CSASRDTQYF. CDR3 bases: TGCAGTGCTAGTCGAGATACGCAGTATTTT.

This clonotype was found many times. The chain joins TRBV29-1 to TRBJ1-2; 10 bases are shared with TRBD1. The V gene's germline CDR1 is SQVTM and CDR2 ANQGSEA. The CDR3 is made up of 14 amino acids. The junction had 10 bases not matched to a gene; V was cut back by 4 bases and J by 8 bases. This chain's CDR3 is CSVAPRDRGVGYTF. The CDR3, as DNA: TGCAGCGTTGCACCCAGGGACAGGGGAGTAGGCTACACCTTC.

The chain has TRBV28 and TRBJ1-2, with D perhaps matching TRBD1 (6 bases). Germline V gives CDR1 MDHEN, CDR2 SYDVKM. This CDR3 spans 13 amino acids. Trimming left V 5 bases short and J 6 bases short, with 13 bases between. The CDR3 DNA reads TGTGCCAGCAGTGAAGGGGGGAGACATGGCTACACCTTC. Amino acids: CASSEGGRHGYTF.

This clonotype turned up a few times. The chain carries TRBV3-1 and TRBJ2-7, with TRBD1 matching over 10 bases. Germline CDR1 and CDR2: LGHDT and YNNKEL (reference sequence). After removal of 0 bases from V and 4 bases from J, the junction contained 9 bases not matched to a gene. The CDR3 runs 17 residues. The chain's CDR3 is CASSQDYFGTGEYEQYF. CDR3 bases: TGTGCCAGCAGCCAAGATTATTTCGGGACAGGGGAGTACGAGCAGTACTTC.

This chain uses TRBV11-1 with TRBJ2-2; possible D gene TRBD1, 6 bases. CDR3 length: 13 residues. Germline assignment: CDR1 SGHAT and CDR2 FQDESV (reference sequence). V lost 5 bases, J lost 6 bases, and 10 bases lay in between. The CDR3 DNA reads as TGTGCCAGCAGCACAGACAGGCCCGGGGAGCTGTTTTTT. Amino acids: CASSTDRPGELFF. Full variable domain (outside the CDR3, taken from reference TRBV11-1 and TRBJ2-2): EAEVAQSPRYKITEKSQAVAFWCDPISGHATLYWYRQILGQGPELLVQFQDESVVDDSQLPKDRFSAERLKGVDSTLKIQPAELGDSAMYLCASSTDRPGELFFGEGSRLTVL.

CDR3 amino acids: CASSLLSSGSGEQFF. The CDR3 DNA reads TGCGCCAGCAGCTTATTGTCTAGCGGGAGCGGTGAGCAGTTCTTC. This chain joins TRBV5-1 and TRBJ2-1, with TRBD2 matching over 10 bases. The CDR3 consists of 15 residues. CDR1 and CDR2 from the germline V gene are SGHRS and YFSETQ. The V and J ends lost 2 bases and 9 bases, in that order; junction bases with no gene match: 8.

This clonotype turned up a few times. This chain uses TRBV12-3 or TRBV12-4 with TRBJ2-1; TRBD1 matches at 7 bases. The CDR3 sequence is 12 residues long. V dropped 1 base and J dropped 16; count of bases not matched to a gene: 7. CDR3 coding DNA: TGTGCCAGCAGTTTAGATCCGGGACAGTTCTTCTTC. Its translation is CASSLDPGQFFF.

The genes are TRBV4-3 and TRBJ2-1; a possible D gene is TRBD1 (5 bases). The CDR3 consists of 14 residues. Trimming stripped 0 bases from V and 9 bases from J, with 12 bases between. Germline V lookup: CDR1 LGHNA, CDR2 YSLEER. This CDR3 is CASSQEPRASEQFF. For the CDR3, the DNA is TGCGCCAGCAGCCAAGAACCCAGGGCAAGTGAGCAGTTCTTC.

J is TRBJ2-3 and V is TRBV7-8; D is uncertain. V dropped 2 bases and J dropped 4 bases, with 13 bases sitting between them. The CDR3 sequence is 15 residues long. Germline V CDR1 and CDR2: SGHVS, FQNEAQ. For the CDR3, the DNA is TGTGCCAGCAGCTTATTGTTCCTCCTGTCAGATACGCAGTATTTT. Encoded protein: CASSLLFLLSDTQYF.

The chain recombines TRBV30 with TRBJ2-1, with 10 bases fitting TRBD2. Germline V CDR1 and CDR2: GTSNPN, SVGIG (reference sequence). Trimming at V came to 2 bases and at J to 5 bases, leaving 9 bases not matched to a gene. The CDR3 has 16 amino acids. CDR3: CAWSLAGALPHNEQFF. The CDR3 DNA reads as TGTGCCTGGAGTCTAGCGGGAGCCCTCCCCCACAATGAGCAGTTCTTC.

This clonotype was counted many times. The V and J genes are TRBV29-1 and TRBJ2-7, with TRBD2 matching 11 bases. Losses at the gene ends were 7 bases for V and 0 bases for J; bases not matched to a gene: 5. The CDR3 is 14 amino acids. Germline CDR1 reads SQVTM; CDR2 reads ANQGSEA. CDR3 in amino acids: CSATGTSGSYEQYF. For the CDR3, the DNA is TGCAGCGCCACAGGGACTAGCGGCTCCTACGAGCAGTACTTC.

This clonotype came up a few times. The chain employs TRBV5-1 and TRBJ1-4, with 7 positions matching TRBD1. Germline CDR1 and CDR2: SGHRS and YFSETQ. The CDR3 totals 15 residues. Losses at the gene ends were 4 bases for V and 7 bases for J; bases not matched to a gene: 10. The CDR3 here is CASSLWTGASEKLFF. DNA for the CDR3: TGCGCCAGCAGCCTATGGACAGGAGCAAGTGAAAAACTGTTTTTT.

This clonotype was detected only a few times. The rearrangement joins TRBV12-3 or TRBV12-4 to TRBJ2-7, with D possibly matching TRBD1 (6 bases). Trimming pared 3 bases from V and 3 bases from J, leaving 12 bases between. The CDR3 sequence is 14 residues long. The CDR3 coding sequence is TGTGCCAGCAGTTTTCAGGGGCTTCACTACGAGCAGTACTTC. Translated, it gives CASSFQGLHYEQYF.

This clonotype was observed a few times. The chain uses TRBV4-1 and TRBJ2-7; the match to TRBD2 covers 7 bases. This CDR3 is 14 amino acids long. Trimming took 6 bases from V and 4 from J; bases not matched to a gene: 9. The germline gives CDR1 MGHRA, CDR2 YSYEKL. Here the CDR3 DNA reads TGCGCCAGCAGTCCCCCGGGACTATCTTACGAGCAGTACTTC. Translated, it gives CASSPPGLSYEQYF.

In its sample, this clonotype was seen a few times. This chain links TRBV7-2 with TRBJ2-3; 10 positions match TRBD2. This CDR3 is 17 amino acids long. Germline values: CDR1 SGHTA, CDR2 FQGNSA. The junction had 10 bases not matched to a gene; V was cut back by 5 bases and J by 2 bases. This CDR3 is CASSLNPSGRLTDTQYF. The CDR3 nucleotides are TGTGCCAGCAGCCTAAACCCTAGCGGGAGACTCACAGATACGCAGTATTTT.

The chain recombines TRBV7-3 with TRBJ1-1; 7 bases map to TRBD1. Germline-derived CDR1 and CDR2 are SGHTA and FQGTGA. This CDR3 contains 14 residues. The trim removed 3 bases at V and 6 bases at J, leaving 7 bases unmatched. The CDR3 loop is CASSFGLGQPEAFF. CDR3 nucleotide sequence: TGTGCCAGCAGCTTCGGCTTGGGACAGCCTGAAGCTTTCTTT.

This sequence joins TRBV4-1 and TRBJ1-4; D call uncertain. CDR1 and CDR2 (germline): MGHRA, YSYEKL. Trimming removed 4 bases from V and 1 base from J, with 10 bases in between. The CDR3 has 15 amino acids. CDR3 protein: CASSRGSGTNEKLFF. CDR3 coding DNA: TGCGCCAGCAGCCGCGGGTCGGGAACTAATGAAAAACTGTTTTTT.

This clonotype was counted many times. The genes are TRBV9 and TRBJ2-2, with TRBD2 identical over 9 bases. V was pared by 2 bases and J by 6 bases, with 2 bases of the junction left unmatched. This CDR3 contains 14 residues. Germline V gives CDR1 SGDLS, CDR2 YYNGEE. The chain's CDR3 is CASSVSGRSGELFF. The CDR3 DNA reads TGTGCCAGCAGCGTTAGCGGGAGATCCGGGGAGCTGTTTTTT.

The sample holds a few counts of this clonotype. This chain joins TRBV27 and TRBJ2-1; no clear D. This CDR3 is built from 11 residues. Between the trimmed V and J ends, which lost 3 bases and 10 bases, there was a span of 7 bases. Germline CDR1 and CDR2: MNHEY and SMNVEV (reference sequence). The CDR3 DNA is TGTGCCAGCAGTTTCGGGTGGGAGCAGTTCTTC. It translates to CASSFGWEQFF.

The V gene is TRBV4-1, the J gene TRBJ1-2; D is unclear. The CDR3 covers 14 residues. Germline V gene sequence: CDR1 MGHRA, CDR2 YSYEKL. V dropped 0 bases and J dropped 2 bases, with 7 bases sitting between them. The CDR3 loop reads CASSQEHRNYGYTF. The CDR3 DNA reads TGCGCCAGCAGCCAAGAACACAGAAACTATGGCTACACCTTC.

This clonotype was seen at least ten times. The rearrangement uses TRBV15 and TRBJ2-2; D not certain. The CDR3 contains 14 residues. The V gene's germline CDR1 is LNHNV and CDR2 YYDKDF (reference sequence). V lost 0 bases and J 7 bases, leaving 9 bases between the germline ends. CDR3 coding DNA: TGTGCCACCAGCAGAGATAGGAACCTCGGGGAGCTGTTTTTT. Amino acids: CATSRDRNLGELFF.

In this sample, this clonotype turned up a few times. The chain carries TRBV4-3 and TRBJ2-2; no definite D call. V shed 0 bases and J shed 4 bases, with 12 bases lying between them. The CDR3 is made up of 16 amino acids. Germline loops: CDR1 LGHNA, CDR2 YSLEER. CDR3 residues: CASSQDRFASTGELFF. CDR3 nucleotides: TGCGCCAGCAGCCAAGATCGGTTTGCGTCCACCGGGGAGCTGTTTTTT.